This T cell receptor (beta chain) was profiled in a study of cytomegalovirus exposure and HLA in healthy donors. In the study overall: In a later analysis, the roughly 120 validation repertoires were reported to have used the same platform as the approximately 700 first-cohort repertoires. General study points: The listing of roughly 160 TCR beta chains classed them as cytomegalovirus-associated. Specific recognition of CMV antigens was confirmed in vitro for three chains (all CMV-associated).

TCRdb keeps only in-frame clones here, not all; method: immunoSEQ multiplex PCR. The table lists roughly 120,000 clones, about 84% of them singletons. Trimming took off 0 bases at V and 4 bases at J, with 12 bases between the two ends. The CDR3 is 15 residues long. Germline V CDR1 and CDR2: ENHRY, SYGVKD. Points on this clone: Its cognate antigen is unknown.

This sequence was found in a man younger than 35 in good health and CMV-seronegative. The chain employs TRBV10-3 and TRBJ2-5; tentative D call: TRBD2 (6 bases). Sequenced: PBMCs. The DNA of the CDR3 is TGTGCCATCAGTGAGTCGGGCAGGCGGGGAGAGACCCAGTACTTC. Its translation: CAISESGRRGETQYF.